Below are 27 T cell receptor beta chains sequenced from a single sample in a study of long-term antiretroviral therapy in people with HIV. Version v3.0 of the immunoSEQ assay ran at survey level. Assay: immunoSEQ multiplex PCR; the TCRdb copy retains only in-frame clones and omits some. The table has some 40,000 clones, about 95% seen once; the top ten hold roughly 2.3%. This specimen was unsorted PBMCs, taken roughly 9.4 years after starting antiretroviral therapy. These receptors were obtained from a man younger than 40 with HIV.

The count of this clone is one. The V call is TRBV28, the J call TRBJ2-7; a possible D gene is TRBD2 (5 bases). Trimming removed 2 bases from V and 2 bases from J, with 13 bases in between. Germline V gene sequence: CDR1 MDHEN, CDR2 SYDVKM. This CDR3 has 15 residues. The CDR3 DNA reads as TGTGCCAGCAGTTTACGAGGGCAGTTTACCTACGAGCAGTACTTC. This codes for CASSLRGQFTYEQYF.

The rearrangement joins TRBV11-1 to TRBJ2-3; D possibly corresponds to TRBD1 (6 bases). From germline, CDR1 is SGHAT and CDR2 FQDESV (reference sequence). This CDR3 has 14 amino acids. Trimming shortened V by 5 bases and J by 2 bases, and 11 bases separated the two germline ends. For the CDR3, the DNA is TGTGCCAGCAGCCCTCGGACAGTCACAGATACGCAGTATTTT. The encoded protein is CASSPRTVTDTQYF.

This sequence joins TRBV6-1 and TRBJ1-1, with D possibly TRBD1 on 5 matching bases. CDR1 is MNHNS and CDR2 is SASEGT in the germline V gene. V was clipped by 6 bases and J by 4 bases, with 12 bases between them. CDR3 length equals 13 residues. The DNA for the CDR3 is TGTGCCAGCAGGGACACAATGGGCACTGAAGCTTTCTTT. Amino acid sequence: CASRDTMGTEAFF.

The rearrangement links TRBV19 to TRBJ1-4; the match to TRBD1 covers 7 bases. With 5 bases clipped from V and 8 bases from J, the junction kept 11 bases outside the gene matches. This CDR3 is 15 amino acids long. CDR1 LNHDA and CDR2 SQIVND come from the germline V gene (reference sequence). CDR3 loop: CASSPASGRGEKLFF. The CDR3 DNA reads TGTGCCAGTAGTCCGGCGTCCGGCAGGGGGGAAAAACTGTTTTTT.

The chain employs TRBV18 and TRBJ1-3; weak D call: TRBD1 (6 bases). The ends were cut back, 4 bases at V and 0 bases at J, with 19 bases in the middle. Germline CDR1 KGHSH, CDR2 LQKENI. This CDR3 contains 18 residues. The CDR3 sequence is CASSLQEAGDDSGNTIYF. The CDR3 DNA sequence: TGTGCCAGCTCACTCCAAGAGGCAGGGGACGACTCTGGAAACACCATATATTTT.

The chain has TRBV6-1 and TRBJ2-7; D is unclear. Germline-derived CDR1 and CDR2 are MNHNS and SASEGT. The CDR3 extends over 13 amino acids. V lost 0 bases, J lost 8 bases, and 11 bases lay in between. In DNA, the CDR3 is TGTGCCAGCAGTGAAGCTGGGCTGGTTAAGCAGTACGTC. As protein: CASSEAGLVKQYV.

The chain uses TRBV6-4 and TRBJ1-5, with 7 bases that match TRBD1. Germline V CDR1 and CDR2: MRHNA, SNTAGT. Trimming at V came to 2 bases and at J to 2 bases, leaving 0 bases not matched to a gene. This CDR3 region has 14 residues. CDR3 amino acids: CASSDGQGNQPQHF. The CDR3 nucleotides read TGTGCCAGCAGTGACGGACAGGGCAATCAGCCCCAGCATTTT.

The chain links TRBV9 to TRBJ2-7; 8 positions match TRBD1. Trimming cost V 0 bases and J 4 bases; bases outside gene matches: 3. The CDR3 totals 14 residues. The germline CDR1 and CDR2 sequences are SGDLS and YYNGEE. The CDR3 protein is CASSVGQGNYEQYF. The CDR3 nucleotides read TGTGCCAGCAGCGTAGGACAGGGGAATTACGAGCAGTACTTC. Full variable domain (remainder filled in from reference TRBV9 and TRBJ2-7): DSGVTQTPKHLITATGQRVTLRCSPRSGDLSVYWYQQSLDQGLQFLIQYYNGEERAKGNILERFSAQQFPDLHSELNLSSLELGDSALYFCASSVGQGNYEQYFGPGTRLTVT.

The chain links TRBV19 to TRBJ1-2, with D perhaps TRBD1 (5 bases). Germline CDR1 and CDR2: LNHDA and SQIVND (reference sequence). CDR3 length equals 13 residues. Trimming took off 3 bases at V and 2 bases at J, with 7 bases between the two ends. CDR3 nucleotides: TGTGCCAGTAGTATCGGGGGAAACTATGGCTACACCTTC. Encoded protein: CASSIGGNYGYTF.

This sequence joins TRBV2 and TRBJ1-1; perhaps TRBD1 as D (5 bases). This CDR3 is 13 amino acids long. V shed 4 bases and J shed 1 base, with 7 bases lying between them. Germline V gives CDR1 SNHLY, CDR2 FYNNEI. Here the CDR3 DNA reads TGTGCCAGCAGTGGACAGTCGAACACTGAAGCTTTCTTT. Its translation: CASSGQSNTEAFF.

The gene calls are TRBV29-1 and TRBJ2-5; D remains unclear. This CDR3 is built from 10 residues. Germline V CDR1 and CDR2: SQVTM, ANQGSEA. The V end was cut by 3 bases, the J end by 5 bases, with 4 bases between. DNA of the CDR3: TGCAGCGTTGAGGGGGAGACCCAGTACTTC. It specifies CSVEGETQYF.

The chain uses TRBV28 and TRBJ1-5, with a possible D match to TRBD1 (6 bases). The CDR3 contains 16 residues. The germline V and J ends were trimmed by 5 bases and 1 base, with 15 bases remaining between them. Looked up from germline, CDR1 is MDHEN and CDR2 is SYDVKM. As DNA, the CDR3 is TGTGCCAGCAGTAAACCTTCGGACAGAAGCAATCAGCCCCAGCATTTT. Translating gives CASSKPSDRSNQPQHF.

The chain couples TRBV5-5 to TRBJ2-4; D assignment may be TRBD1 or TRBD2 (6 bases each). The CDR3 spans 15 residues. The V gene lost 3 bases and the J gene lost 5 bases, with 15 bases spanning the gap. CDR1 and CDR2 (germline): SGHKS, YYEKEE (reference sequence). The CDR3 spells CASSWGDRQENIQYF. CDR3 bases: TGTGCCAGCAGCTGGGGGGACCGACAGGAAAACATTCAGTACTTC.

The chain is built from TRBV5-4 and TRBJ2-3; possibly TRBD2 for D (6 bases). Trimming cost V 3 bases and J 3 bases, with 17 bases left between them. CDR1 SGHNT and CDR2 YYREEE come from the germline V gene (reference sequence). The CDR3 is 16 amino acids. CDR3 loop: CASSSPEGPFTDTQYF. Written as DNA, the CDR3 is TGTGCCAGCAGCTCCCCGGAGGGGCCGTTTACAGATACGCAGTATTTT.

The gene calls are TRBV5-1 and TRBJ2-6; D not certain. Deletions cut 3 bases from V and 0 bases from J, with 10 bases between. CDR1 is SGHRS, CDR2 YFSETQ, per germline. The CDR3 is 16 residues long. For the CDR3, the DNA is TGCGCCAGCAGCTCTTCAGGTGACTCTGGGGCCAACGTCCTGACTTTC. This translates into CASSSSGDSGANVLTF.

A note on this clone: One end of the junction varies from germline; a read error may be responsible. The V and J genes are TRBV7-7 and TRBJ2-5, with D possibly matching TRBD2 (7 bases). Germline V gene lookup returns CDR1 SSHAT and CDR2 FNYEAQ (reference sequence). The CDR3 runs to 15 residues. This CDR3 reads CASSLGGRAEETQYF. The CDR3 bases are TGTGCTAGCAGCTTAGGGGGGAGGGCAGAAGAGACCCAGTACTTC.

The V gene is TRBV7-9, the J gene TRBJ2-5; 9 bases align to TRBD1. CDR3 length equals 17 residues. Per the germline V gene, CDR1 is SEHNR and CDR2 is FQNEAQ (reference sequence). After removal of 1 base from V and 5 bases from J, the junction contained 11 bases not matched to a gene. The CDR3 region has the DNA TGTGCCAGCAGCTTAGATAGGGGACAGGGATGGTTGGAGACCCAGTACTTC. Amino acids: CASSLDRGQGWLETQYF.

The chain recombines TRBV7-9 with TRBJ1-2; D not certain. The ends were cut back, 2 bases at V and 8 bases at J, with 9 bases in the middle. The CDR3 loop spans 12 amino acids. Germline CDR1 is SEHNR and CDR2 is FQNEAQ (reference sequence). CDR3 protein: CASSLSGLGYTF. CDR3 sequence (DNA): TGTGCCAGCAGCTTATCGGGTCTGGGCTACACCTTC. The whole variable domain, remainder taken from reference TRBV7-9 and TRBJ1-2, is DTGVSQNPRHKITKRGQNVTFRCDPISEHNRLYWYRQTLGQGPEFLTYFQNEAQLEKSRLLSDRFSAERPKGSFSTLEIQRTEQGDSAMYLCASSLSGLGYTFGSGTRLTVV.

This rearrangement joins TRBV11-2 to TRBJ2-1; 8 bases are a match to TRBD1. This CDR3 is built from 16 residues. The V gene's germline CDR1 is SGHAT and CDR2 FQNNGV. The V segment lost 5 bases and the J segment 6 bases; nucleotides outside the gene matches: 12. CDR3 DNA: TGTGCCAGCAGCGGATACCGGACAGGGTCGGGCAATGAGCAGTTCTTC. Protein product: CASSGYRTGSGNEQFF.

CDR3 coding DNA: TGCAGCTGTTCGGGACTAGCGGGGGGCCTCCAAGAGACCCAGTACTTC. Translated, it gives CSCSGLAGGLQETQYF. The chain employs TRBV29-1 and TRBJ2-5; 15 positions agree with TRBD2. Germline CDR1 reads SQVTM; CDR2 reads ANQGSEA. This CDR3 is 16 amino acids long. V gave up 8 bases and J gave up 1 base; unmatched junction bases: 8.

CDR3 protein: CASSIAPRGAHQPQHF. DNA for the CDR3: TGTGCCAGTAGTATAGCCCCAAGGGGAGCACATCAGCCCCAGCATTTT. J is TRBJ1-5 and V is TRBV19; D possibly corresponds to TRBD1 (5 bases). CDR3 length equals 16 residues. CDR1 and CDR2 (germline): LNHDA, SQIVND (reference sequence). Trimming stripped 1 base from V and 5 bases from J, with 15 bases between.

This clone was seen once. The chain is built from TRBV28 and TRBJ1-6; 8 bases agree with TRBD1. V gave up 3 bases and J gave up 10 bases; unmatched junction bases: 5. Germline V gene lookup returns CDR1 MDHEN and CDR2 SYDVKM. The CDR3 contains 14 residues. For the CDR3, the DNA is TGTGCCAGCAGTTTGTACAGGGGGAGATCACCCCTCCACTTT. Translation: CASSLYRGRSPLHF.

This chain uses TRBV7-8 with TRBJ2-3; D gene ambiguous. V lost 4 bases and J 8 bases, leaving 13 bases between the germline ends. CDR1 is SGHVS, CDR2 FQNEAQ, per germline. The CDR3 has 13 residues. Here the CDR3 DNA reads TGTGCCAGCAGCTCTCAGGACCGTCGTACGCAGTATTTT. Translating it yields CASSSQDRRTQYF.

In nucleotides, the CDR3 is TGTGCCAGCAGCTTGGCGGGTCCCGGGACAGGCGGCGGTGAAGCTTTCTTT. Translating it yields CASSLAGPGTGGGEAFF. This chain connects TRBV5-6 to TRBJ1-1; 8 positions match TRBD1. Germline V gives CDR1 SGHDT, CDR2 YYEEEE. The length of the CDR3 is 17 residues. J was trimmed by 7 bases and V by 0 bases; bases with no gene match: 14. The full variable domain, its missing parts supplied by reference TRBV5-6 and TRBJ1-1, is DAGVTQSPTHLIKTRGQQVTLRCSPKSGHDTVSWYQQALGQGPQFIFQYYEEEERQRGNFPDRFSGHQFPNYSSELNVNALLLGDSALYLCASSLAGPGTGGGEAFFGQGTRLTVV.

The V call is TRBV7-2, the J call TRBJ2-3; D not resolved. The CDR3 sequence is 13 residues long. Germline CDR1 SGHTA, CDR2 FQGNSA. Trimming stripped 1 base from V and 3 bases from J, with 5 bases between. CDR3 residues: CASSLEWTDTQYF. The CDR3 region has the DNA TGTGCCAGCAGCTTAGAGTGGACAGATACGCAGTATTTT.

J is TRBJ2-1 and V is TRBV27; D unresolved. Per the germline V gene, CDR1 is MNHEY and CDR2 is SMNVEV (reference sequence). The CDR3 has 13 amino acids. Between the trimmed V and J ends, which lost 6 bases and 3 bases, there was a span of 9 bases. The CDR3 protein is CASRAIGYNEQFF. CDR3 in DNA: TGTGCCAGCAGAGCCATCGGCTACAATGAGCAGTTCTTC.

The V call is TRBV6-1, the J call TRBJ1-2, with D uncertain. The CDR3 has 14 amino acids. The germline gives CDR1 MNHNS, CDR2 SASEGT. The V end lost 2 bases, the J end lost 2 bases, and 9 bases lay between the germline ends. The CDR3 is CASSEFHLNYGYTF. The CDR3 region has the DNA TGTGCCAGCAGTGAATTCCACTTAAACTATGGCTACACCTTC.